The clone carrying this T cell receptor beta chain was detected only a few times. Amplified TCR beta CDR3 regions derived from RNA transcripts. HTBI primers were employed in a first-round RT-PCR of the TCR CDR3. TCRdb redid the calling of the multiplex PCR reads with MiXCR, one entry per CDR3 protein. The data show around 620,000 distinct CDR3 sequences, under 20% seen once. The data derive from a study of T cells in Graves' hyperthyroidism and ophthalmopathy. Trimming removed 1 base from V and 4 bases from J, with 10 bases in between. In germline, CDR1 is SGHVS, CDR2 FQNEAQ. The CDR3 totals 14 residues.

The source is a woman in her 30s with Graves' hyperthyroidism. The sequencing input was blood. This rearrangement joins TRBV7-8 to TRBJ1-1; D not resolved. The CDR3 DNA reads TGTGCCAGCAGCTTAGTGGCCCTGGGCACTGAAGCTTTCTTT. This encodes CASSLVALGTEAFF.